The sequence of this T cell receptor (beta chain) was determined in a study of Ad26.COV2.S vaccination and SARS-CoV-2 variants. Treatment indicated: approximately 18 received Ad26.COV2.S at low or high dose, single or two shots; about five received placebo; per-sample allocation not given. On day 63 after the first injection, vaccine and placebo recipients gave samples. This vaccine is an Ad26 vector that expresses the Wuhan-strain SARS-CoV-2 spike. Libraries were prepared by immunoSEQ multiplex PCR; TCRdb keeps only in-frame clonotypes and omits some of them. The sample includes hundreds of thousands of clones, around 89% of them seen just once. The CDR3 is made up of 11 amino acids. CDR1 and CDR2 from the germline V gene are MNHEY and SVGAGI. V gave up 11 bases and J gave up 6 bases, with 13 bases separating them.

The V call is TRBV6-5, the J call TRBJ1-1; TRBD1 might be the D (6 bases). This specimen was peripheral blood, taken in a trial of Ad26.COV2.S vaccine versus placebo. The sequence came from a person between 18 and 65 years old who received the Ad26.COV2.S COVID-19 vaccine or a placebo. The DNA of the CDR3 is TGTGCCGGCCTCAGGGGAGCTGAAGCTTTCTTT. Translating gives CAGLRGAEAFF.